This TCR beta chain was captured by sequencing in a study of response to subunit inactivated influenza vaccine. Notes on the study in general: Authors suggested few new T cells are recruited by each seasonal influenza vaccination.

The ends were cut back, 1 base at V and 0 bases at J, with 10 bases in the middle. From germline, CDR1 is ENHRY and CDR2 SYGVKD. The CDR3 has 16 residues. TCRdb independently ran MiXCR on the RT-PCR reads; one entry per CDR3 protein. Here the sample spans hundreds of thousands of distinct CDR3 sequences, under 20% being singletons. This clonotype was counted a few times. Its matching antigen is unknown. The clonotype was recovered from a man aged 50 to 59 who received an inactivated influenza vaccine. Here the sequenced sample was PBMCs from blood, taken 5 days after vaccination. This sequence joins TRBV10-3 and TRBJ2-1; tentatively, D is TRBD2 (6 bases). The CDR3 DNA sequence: TGTGCCATCAGTGAGTGGGGGGTAAGCTCCTACAATGAGCAGTTCTTC. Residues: CAISEWGVSSYNEQFF.